This passage covers 23 T cell receptor beta chains from one sample sequenced in a study of cytomegalovirus exposure and HLA in healthy donors. It was with 60 Vbeta and 13 Jbeta primers that the PCR ran. Produced via immunoSEQ multiplex PCR; TCRdb's table is partial and in-frame only. The sample lists about 150,000 clones; around three quarters were seen once. The sequencing input was PBMCs. The receptor set was obtained from a man aged 35-49 years in good health and CMV-seronegative.

The chain carries TRBV28 and TRBJ1-1; no clear D gene. V dropped 6 bases and J dropped 5 bases, with 16 bases sitting between them. Germline CDR1 reads MDHEN; CDR2 reads SYDVKM. This CDR3 has 14 residues. The CDR3 nucleotides read TGTGCCAGCAGCCCCAGGCAGGTGGGTACTGAAGCTTTCTTT. This sequence encodes CASSPRQVGTEAFF.

Concerning this clone: One end of the junction is discordant with germline, which a read error may explain. This chain connects TRBV7-9 to TRBJ1-5; D gene unclear. Germline values: CDR1 SEHNR, CDR2 FQNEAQ (reference sequence). This CDR3 has 13 amino acids. The CDR3 region has the DNA TGTTCCAGCAGCTTGACACACAATCAGCCCCAGCATTTT. This translates into CSSSLTHNQPQHF.

This clone was seen only a few times. The chain is built from TRBV7-8 and TRBJ2-5; TRBD1 might be the D (6 bases). Trimming took 5 bases from V and 1 from J, leaving 11 bases between them. The CDR3 consists of 14 residues. The germline gives CDR1 SGHVS, CDR2 FQNEAQ. The CDR3 nucleotides are TGTGCCAGCAGCCCCCGGACAGTCCAAGAGACCCAGTACTTC. Protein: CASSPRTVQETQYF. Combining the CDR3 with reference TRBV7-8 and TRBJ2-5 gives the whole variable domain GAGVSQSPRYKVAKRGQDVALRCDPISGHVSLFWYQQALGQGPEFLTYFQNEAQLDKSGLPSDRFFAERPEGSVSTLKIQRTQQEDSAVYLCASSPRTVQETQYFGPGTRLLVL.

The chain is built from TRBV19 and TRBJ2-1; TRBD2 matches 9 bases. The CDR3 is made up of 14 amino acids. V was pared by 4 bases and J by 4 bases, with 2 bases of the junction left unmatched. Germline-derived CDR1 and CDR2 are LNHDA and SQIVND (reference sequence). The chain's CDR3 is CASSTSGMYNEQFF. CDR3 nucleotides: TGTGCCAGTAGTACTAGCGGGATGTACAATGAGCAGTTCTTC.

About this clone: At one of its ends the junction is not consistent with the germline gene, which may arise from a read error. The CDR3 DNA follows: TGTGCCAGCTCTAAATCCGGGACAGGCCCCTCTGGGGCCAACGGCCTGACTTTC. As protein: CASSKSGTGPSGANGLTF. This chain joins TRBV18 and TRBJ2-6; 8 bases line up with TRBD1. The CDR3 is 18 residues long. Germline V gene sequence: CDR1 KGHSH, CDR2 LQKENI.

The gene calls are TRBV2 and TRBJ2-5, with 9 bases aligning to TRBD1. V shed 10 bases and J 13 bases; nucleotides not matched to a gene: 16. There are 13 residues in the CDR3. Germline CDR1 is SNHLY and CDR2 is FYNNEI. The CDR3: CATIGTGRTRGYF. DNA of the CDR3: TGTGCCACTATTGGGACAGGGAGGACCCGGGGGTACTTC.

The J gene is TRBJ1-2, the V gene TRBV5-4; D is ambiguous. Germline CDR1 and CDR2: SGHNT and YYREEE (reference sequence). Trimming removed 6 bases from V and 3 bases from J, with 24 bases in between. The CDR3 contains 17 residues. CDR3 protein: CASTKGGLTVSDYGYTF. CDR3 in DNA: TGTGCCAGCACCAAAGGCGGACTCACCGTGTCGGACTATGGCTACACCTTC.

This CDR3 reads CASTDRDRVNGELFF. CDR3 nucleotides: TGTGCCAGCACCGACCGGGACAGGGTTAACGGGGAGCTGTTTTTT. The chain couples TRBV25-1 to TRBJ2-2; 9 nucleotides match TRBD1. Germline CDR1 is MGHDK and CDR2 is SYGVNS. The V gene end was trimmed by 7 bases and the J gene end by 7 bases; junction bases not matched to a gene: 10. This CDR3 has 15 residues.

The chain joins TRBV6-6 to TRBJ1-5, with D possibly being TRBD1 (6 bases). The CDR3 is made up of 13 amino acids. CDR1 and CDR2 (germline): MNHNY, SVGAGI (reference sequence). Trimming pared 2 bases from V and 8 bases from J, leaving 10 bases between. CDR3: CASSYEGDEPQHF. CDR3 DNA sequence: TGTGCCAGCAGTTACGAGGGGGACGAGCCCCAGCATTTT.

This chain links TRBV7-2 with TRBJ2-4; 13 bases line up with TRBD2. After removal of 3 bases from V and 12 bases from J, the junction contained 20 bases not matched to a gene. This CDR3 has 19 amino acids. Germline V gene data show CDR1 as SGHTA and CDR2 as FQGNSA. The DNA of the CDR3 is TGTGCCAGCAGCTTTTTACCCGGACTAGCGGGAGCGGGAAGGGGCAGTCAGTACTTC. Its protein product is CASSFLPGLAGAGRGSQYF.

The genes are TRBV2 and TRBJ2-3; 12 bases agree with TRBD2. Germline V lookup: CDR1 SNHLY, CDR2 FYNNEI. The CDR3 sequence is 18 residues long. V trimming: 8 bases; J trimming: 2 bases; junction bases outside the gene matches: 14. The CDR3 spells CASSGELAGGRVTDTQYF. CDR3 coding DNA: TGTGCCAGCTCTGGGGAACTAGCGGGAGGCCGGGTCACAGATACGCAGTATTTT.

The genes are TRBV5-4 and TRBJ2-6, with a tentative D call TRBD1 (6 bases). V was shortened by 3 bases and J by 2 bases, with 9 bases between the two germline ends. The CDR3 is 15 amino acids. The germline CDR1 and CDR2 sequences are SGHNT and YYREEE (reference sequence). CDR3 DNA: TGTGCCAGCAGCTCGAGGGGGACTGGGGCCAACGTCCTGACTTTC. Translating gives CASSSRGTGANVLTF.

The rearrangement uses TRBV10-3 and TRBJ1-1, with a tentative D call TRBD1 (6 bases). This CDR3 contains 16 residues. Germline V lookup: CDR1 ENHRY, CDR2 SYGVKD. The V gene lost 6 bases and the J gene lost 2 bases, with 19 bases spanning the gap. Here the CDR3 DNA reads TGTGCCATCAGGGCTCTCTCTACAGGGCCAAACACTGAAGCTTTCTTT. This translates into CAIRALSTGPNTEAFF.

The rearrangement links TRBV19 to TRBJ2-5; 9 nucleotides align to TRBD1. The CDR3 extends over 15 amino acids. The germline gives CDR1 LNHDA, CDR2 SQIVND (reference sequence). V lost 3 bases and J lost 5; bases outside the gene matches: 7. The CDR3 protein is CASSIPGQGGETQYF. The CDR3 coding sequence is TGTGCCAGTAGTATCCCGGGACAGGGAGGGGAGACCCAGTACTTC.

The rearrangement uses TRBV29-1 and TRBJ1-1; 8 bases are a match to TRBD1. Germline CDR1 and CDR2: SQVTM and ANQGSEA. The length of the CDR3 is 18 residues. Unmatched junction bases numbered 18, after V lost 6 bases and J lost 0 bases. The CDR3 region is CSVFILTGQGGMNTEAFF. The CDR3 bases are TGCAGCGTCTTTATCCTAACCGGACAGGGTGGTATGAACACTGAAGCTTTCTTT. Full variable domain (missing parts from reference TRBV29-1 and TRBJ1-1): SAVISQKPSRDICQRGTSLTIQCQVDSQVTMMFWYRQQPGQSLTLIATANQGSEATYESGFVIDKFPISRPNLTFSTLTVSNMSPEDSSIYLCSVFILTGQGGMNTEAFFGQGTRLTVV.

The rearrangement links TRBV4-1 to TRBJ1-2; D is ambiguous. Germline assignment: CDR1 MGHRA and CDR2 YSYEKL. Trimming took off 4 bases at V and 5 bases at J, with 11 bases between the two ends. This CDR3 contains 13 residues. The CDR3 DNA sequence: TGCGCCAGCAGCCCTGGAAAGGAGTATGGCTACACCTTC. Translation gives CASSPGKEYGYTF.

In this sample, this clone turned up once. The chain carries TRBV15 and TRBJ1-4, with 7 bases lining up with TRBD1. This CDR3 is 17 amino acids long. Germline V lookup: CDR1 LNHNV, CDR2 YYDKDF (reference sequence). V dropped 6 bases and J dropped 0; count of bases not matched to a gene: 10. The CDR3 loop reads CATRIQGPSATNEKLFF. CDR3 bases: TGTGCCACCAGGATACAGGGGCCCTCTGCAACTAATGAAAAACTGTTTTTT.

The sample holds a few counts of this clone. The chain employs TRBV15 and TRBJ2-5; 9 bases fit TRBD2. This CDR3 has 13 residues. Germline assignment: CDR1 LNHNV and CDR2 YYDKDF (reference sequence). Trimming took 7 bases from V and 5 from J; bases not matched to a gene: 5. The CDR3 spells CATTGGRGETQYF. Here the CDR3 DNA reads TGTGCCACCACTGGCGGGAGGGGGGAGACCCAGTACTTC. The full variable domain, rest sourced from reference TRBV15 and TRBJ2-5, is DAMVIQNPRYQVTQFGKPVTLSCSQTLNHNVMYWYQQKSSQAPKLLFHYYDKDFNNEADTPDNFQSRRPNTSFCFLDIRSPGLGDTAMYLCATTGGRGETQYFGPGTRLLVL.

V gene TRBV11-3 combines with J gene TRBJ2-5; 10 bases map to TRBD1. V shed 5 bases, J shed 5 bases, and the junction held 8 bases outside the gene matches. Germline V CDR1 and CDR2: SGHNT, YENEEA. The CDR3 totals 15 residues. CDR3: CASSIGTGVGETQYF. As DNA, the CDR3 is TGTGCCAGCAGCATCGGGACAGGGGTCGGGGAGACCCAGTACTTC.

This clone was counted between two and nine times. J is TRBJ2-3 and V is TRBV5-1; the match to TRBD1 covers 8 bases. In germline, CDR1 is SGHRS, CDR2 YFSETQ. This CDR3 contains 14 residues. Germline trimming cut 4 bases from V and 2 bases from J; bases unmatched to any gene: 3. The CDR3 region has the DNA TGCGCCAGCAGCCCGACAGGGGCCACAGATACGCAGTATTTT. It encodes CASSPTGATDTQYF.

This chain connects TRBV2 to TRBJ1-1, with D hard to call. The CDR3 loop spans 11 amino acids. Trimming pared 3 bases from V and 8 bases from J, leaving 7 bases between. Germline assignment: CDR1 SNHLY and CDR2 FYNNEI. Here the CDR3 DNA reads TGTGCCAGCAGTGAGGCACCCGAAGCTTTCTTT. Protein product: CASSEAPEAFF. Looking up the rest from reference TRBV2 and TRBJ1-1 gives the full variable domain: EPEVTQTPSHQVTQMGQEVILRCVPISNHLYFYWYRQILGQKVEFLVSFYNNEISEKSEIFDDQFSVERPDGSNFTLKIRSTKLEDSAMYFCASSEAPEAFFGQGTRLTVV.

V and J are TRBV28 and TRBJ2-1; 9 nucleotides match TRBD2. Per the germline V gene, CDR1 is MDHEN and CDR2 is SYDVKM. The CDR3 is made up of 15 amino acids. J was trimmed by 4 bases and V by 2 bases; bases with no gene match: 3. This chain's CDR3 is CASSLELAGYNEQFF. DNA of the CDR3: TGTGCCAGCAGTTTAGAACTAGCGGGTTACAATGAGCAGTTCTTC.

CDR3 amino acids: CASSSLTGRTDTQYF. The DNA for the CDR3 is TGTGCCAGCAGTTCCTTGACAGGGCGCACAGATACGCAGTATTTT. The genes are TRBV28 and TRBJ2-3; 7 bases align to TRBD1. J lost 1 base, V lost 4 bases, and 5 bases had no gene match. Looked up from germline, CDR1 is MDHEN and CDR2 is SYDVKM. CDR3 size: 15 residues.